Below, 29 T cell receptor beta chains from the same sample are listed, as sequenced in a study of shared clonotypes between healthy human individuals. This table comes from immunoSEQ multiplex PCR, and its TCRdb copy is limited to in-frame clones, with some not included. The repertoire has approximately 340,000 clones, 70% to 75% of them found once; the top ten carry around 9.3%. Sequenced sample: memory CD4+ T cells sorted from blood. The subset: CD45RA-negative fraction. All receptors derive from a young man in good health.

The J gene is TRBJ2-3, the V gene TRBV12-2; the tabulated D call, TRBD1, remains unverified against the DNA. TRBV12-2 is a pseudogene. There are 15 residues in the CDR3. Here the CDR3 reads CASRFGGRGADTQYF. The CDR3 bases are TGTGCAAGTCGCTTTGGTGGCAGGGGAGCAGATACGCAGTATTTT.

In this sample, this clone turned up many times. The gene calls are TRBV5-4 and TRBJ2-5, with 10 bases aligning to TRBD2. In germline, CDR1 is SGHNT, CDR2 YYREEE (reference sequence). V gave up 10 bases and J gave up 8 bases; unmatched junction bases: 11. The CDR3 has 13 amino acids. This chain's CDR3 is CASTSGREGTQYF. In DNA, the CDR3 is TGTGCCTCGACAAGCGGGAGGGAAGGTACCCAGTACTTC.

The chain has TRBV7-8 and TRBJ1-2; D gene ambiguous. V was shortened by 5 bases and J by 4 bases, with 8 bases between the two germline ends. This CDR3 has 12 residues. CDR1 and CDR2 from the germline V gene are SGHVS and FQNEAQ. The DNA for the CDR3 is TGTGCCAGCAGCCCCCGCGGCTATGGCTACACCTTC. Translation: CASSPRGYGYTF.

V gene TRBV5-1 combines with J gene TRBJ2-3, with unresolved D. Germline V CDR1 and CDR2: SGHRS, YFSETQ. The length of the CDR3 is 14 residues. Trimming stripped 0 bases from V and 2 bases from J, with 7 bases between. The CDR3 loop is CASSLVVVTDTQYF. CDR3 nucleotides: TGCGCCAGCAGCTTGGTAGTAGTCACAGATACGCAGTATTTT.

The chain couples TRBV5-1 to TRBJ1-3; D remains ambiguous. CDR1 is SGHRS, CDR2 YFSETQ, per germline. This CDR3 contains 15 residues. With 4 bases removed from V and 1 base from J, the gap between germline ends came to 12 bases. The CDR3: CASSLRGDSGNTIYF. As DNA, the CDR3 is TGCGCCAGCAGCCTTCGCGGGGATTCTGGAAACACCATATATTTT.

The CDR3 coding sequence is TGTGCCAGCAGAAGCTTTGGGGCCAACGTCCTGACTTTC. This translates into CASRSFGANVLTF. V and J are TRBV6-5 and TRBJ2-6, with no clear D. This CDR3 region has 13 residues. Germline CDR1 MNHEY, CDR2 SVGAGI. The V end lost 6 bases, the J end lost 3 bases, and 6 bases lay between the germline ends.

V usage is TRBV28 and J usage is TRBJ2-7; 9 nucleotides match TRBD1. V lost 4 bases to trimming and J lost 1 base; unmatched junction nucleotides: 5. The length of the CDR3 is 15 residues. In germline, CDR1 is MDHEN, CDR2 SYDVKM. DNA for the CDR3: TGTGCCAGCAGTTCTCCGGGACAGGGATCCTACGAGCAGTACTTC. Translated: CASSSPGQGSYEQYF.

The chain employs TRBV19 and TRBJ2-3; TRBD2 agrees at 14 bases. Trimming cost V 5 bases and J 15 bases; bases outside gene matches: 7. Germline V gene lookup returns CDR1 LNHDA and CDR2 SQIVND (reference sequence). The CDR3 sequence is 13 residues long. The CDR3 loop is CASSVGLAGGIYF. Here the CDR3 DNA reads TGTGCCAGTAGTGTCGGACTAGCGGGAGGAATTTATTTT.

The chain couples TRBV5-4 to TRBJ2-1, with 14 bases that match TRBD2. The V gene end was trimmed by 5 bases and the J gene end by 10 bases; junction bases not matched to a gene: 8. Germline values: CDR1 SGHNT, CDR2 YYREEE (reference sequence). The CDR3 spans 15 residues. CDR3 protein: CASRSGTSGSSEQFF. The CDR3 bases are TGTGCCAGCAGATCCGGGACTAGCGGGAGCTCCGAGCAGTTCTTC.

This clone showed up just a few times. This chain uses TRBV15 with TRBJ2-3; the D call may be TRBD1 or TRBD2 (5 bases each). This CDR3 has 15 residues. Germline V CDR1 and CDR2: LNHNV, YYDKDF (reference sequence). The V gene lost 0 bases and the J gene lost 2 bases, with 9 bases spanning the gap. The CDR3 DNA follows: TGTGCCACCAGCAGAGATTGGGGGTCCACAGATACGCAGTATTTT. It codes for CATSRDWGSTDTQYF.

This sequence joins TRBV5-1 and TRBJ2-3, with a tentative D call TRBD1 (6 bases). There are 16 residues in the CDR3. Germline V CDR1 and CDR2: SGHRS, YFSETQ. V dropped 3 bases and J dropped 4 bases, with 18 bases sitting between them. CDR3 in amino acids: CASSSEGAGAADTQYF. DNA for the CDR3: TGCGCCAGCAGCTCCGAGGGTGCAGGGGCCGCAGATACGCAGTATTTT.

The V and J genes are TRBV2 and TRBJ1-4; D gene unclear. Germline CDR1 SNHLY, CDR2 FYNNEI. With 8 bases removed from V and 3 bases from J, the gap between germline ends came to 7 bases. The CDR3 has 12 residues. CDR3 nucleotides: TGTGCCAGCGGGCTGTCTAATGAAAAACTGTTTTTT. The encoded protein is CASGLSNEKLFF.

Only one count was recorded for this clone. The rearrangement links TRBV30 to TRBJ1-4, with D uncertain. CDR3 length: 15 residues. The germline V and J ends were trimmed by 0 bases and 3 bases, with 11 bases remaining between them. Germline lookup yields CDR1 GTSNPN and CDR2 SVGIG (reference sequence). CDR3 in amino acids: CAWSVGWESNEKLFF. CDR3 DNA: TGTGCCTGGAGTGTCGGATGGGAATCTAATGAAAAACTGTTTTTT.

The V gene is TRBV27, the J gene TRBJ2-3; D remains ambiguous. Trimming removed 8 bases from V and 3 bases from J, with 12 bases in between. Per germline, CDR1 MNHEY and CDR2 SMNVEV (reference sequence). CDR3 length: 13 residues. The CDR3 loop is CASYQRGTDTQYF. The CDR3 coding sequence is TGTGCCAGCTACCAGAGAGGAACAGATACGCAGTATTTT.

This clone showed up many times. The chain combines TRBV2 with TRBJ2-7, with TRBD1 matching 9 bases. CDR1 is SNHLY and CDR2 is FYNNEI in the germline V gene. J gave up 6 bases and V 9 bases, and 12 bases lay outside the gene matches. The CDR3 consists of 14 residues. CDR3 in amino acids: CASLNRGQMGEQYF. The CDR3 DNA sequence: TGTGCCAGTTTAAACAGGGGGCAGATGGGCGAGCAGTACTTC.

The rearrangement uses TRBV5-1 and TRBJ2-3; 10 bases are a match to TRBD2. The J segment lost 6 bases and the V segment lost 3 bases, leaving 7 bases of the junction unmatched. CDR3 length: 15 amino acids. Germline V gene lookup returns CDR1 SGHRS and CDR2 YFSETQ. DNA for the CDR3: TGCGCCAGCAGCTCTGCTAGCGGGAGTGTCGATACGCAGTATTTT. Encoded protein: CASSSASGSVDTQYF.

The count of this clone is one. V usage is TRBV5-6 and J usage is TRBJ2-7, with 8 bases aligning to TRBD2. Germline-derived CDR1 and CDR2 are SGHDT and YYEEEE. The V segment lost 3 bases and the J segment 4 bases; nucleotides outside the gene matches: 12. CDR3 length: 16 amino acids. The CDR3: CASSSQKYGRAYEQYF. In nucleotides, the CDR3 is TGTGCCAGCAGCTCCCAGAAGTACGGGAGGGCATACGAGCAGTACTTC.

In its sample, this clone was seen once. This chain joins TRBV19 and TRBJ1-2, with TRBD1 identical over 8 bases. The CDR3 covers 15 residues. CDR1 LNHDA and CDR2 SQIVND come from the germline V gene (reference sequence). The V gene end was trimmed by 6 bases and the J gene end by 3 bases; junction bases not matched to a gene: 9. In DNA form, the CDR3 reads TGTGCCAGTAGACAGAACGGACAGGGTTACTATGGCTACACCTTC. Protein sequence: CASRQNGQGYYGYTF.

V and J are TRBV18 and TRBJ2-7, with D tentatively TRBD1 (5 bases). CDR3 length: 13 amino acids. V was shortened by 5 bases and J by 3 bases, with 11 bases between the two germline ends. Germline loops: CDR1 KGHSH, CDR2 LQKENI. Here the CDR3 reads CASSYNRFYEQYF. Written as DNA, the CDR3 is TGTGCCAGCTCATACAACAGGTTCTACGAGCAGTACTTC.

The chain is built from TRBV11-2 and TRBJ1-5; a possible D gene is TRBD1 (6 bases). The CDR3 extends over 18 amino acids. V was trimmed by 5 bases and J by 0 bases, leaving 20 bases between them. CDR1 and CDR2 (germline): SGHAT, FQNNGV. CDR3 in DNA: TGTGCCAGCAGCCCCGGGGCATGGGGGGCAGGTAGCAATCAGCCCCAGCATTTT. Translation gives CASSPGAWGAGSNQPQHF. Combining the CDR3 with reference TRBV11-2 and TRBJ1-5 gives the whole variable domain EAGVAQSPRYKIIEKRQSVAFWCNPISGHATLYWYQQILGQGPKLLIQFQNNGVVDDSQLPKDRFSAERLKGVDSTLKIQPAKLEDSAVYLCASSPGAWGAGSNQPQHFGDGTRLSIL.

This chain joins TRBV9 and TRBJ2-1; a possible D gene is TRBD1 (5 bases). The germline V and J ends were trimmed by 0 bases and 8 bases, with 21 bases remaining between them. Per the germline V gene, CDR1 is SGDLS and CDR2 is YYNGEE. The CDR3 is 17 amino acids. This chain's CDR3 is CASSVDDAGLMGHEQFF. CDR3 coding DNA: TGTGCCAGCAGCGTAGACGACGCCGGCCTAATGGGGCATGAGCAGTTCTTC. The entire variable domain, with the rest obtained from reference TRBV9 and TRBJ2-1, is as follows: DSGVTQTPKHLITATGQRVTLRCSPRSGDLSVYWYQQSLDQGLQFLIQYYNGEERAKGNILERFSAQQFPDLHSELNLSSLELGDSALYFCASSVDDAGLMGHEQFFGPGTRLTVL.

The sample holds many counts of this clone. The rearrangement joins TRBV28 to TRBJ2-2, with D uncertain. The CDR3 has 14 residues. V was shortened by 6 bases and J by 5 bases, with 13 bases between the two germline ends. CDR1 MDHEN and CDR2 SYDVKM come from the germline V gene. As DNA, the CDR3 is TGTGCCAGCAGGCGGCGGCGTGGGACCGGGGAGCTGTTTTTT. This encodes CASRRRRGTGELFF.

J is TRBJ2-7 and V is TRBV5-1, with a possible D match to TRBD2 (5 bases). Germline assignment: CDR1 SGHRS and CDR2 YFSETQ. The CDR3 loop spans 15 amino acids. V was trimmed by 5 bases and J by 0 bases, leaving 15 bases between them. The CDR3 region is CASRRDGLSSYEQYF. The DNA of the CDR3 is TGCGCCAGCAGGAGGGATGGGTTGAGCTCCTACGAGCAGTACTTC.

J is TRBJ2-7 and V is TRBV5-1; tentatively, D is TRBD1 (5 bases). The CDR3 has 15 amino acids. V lost 0 bases and J 7 bases, leaving 17 bases between the germline ends. Per germline, CDR1 SGHRS and CDR2 YFSETQ. CDR3 in DNA: TGCGCCAGCAGCTTGGTTGGGGCCCGGGTTGTAGAGCAGTACTTC. Protein: CASSLVGARVVEQYF.

CDR3: CASSVGRGEAFF. Here the CDR3 DNA reads TGTGCCAGCAGTGTAGGGCGGGGCGAAGCTTTCTTT. V and J are TRBV6-1 and TRBJ1-1; D may be TRBD1 (5 bases). CDR3 length: 12 residues. Per the germline V gene, CDR1 is MNHNS and CDR2 is SASEGT. With 4 bases removed from V and 8 bases from J, the gap between germline ends came to 11 bases.

This chain uses TRBV9 with TRBJ2-3, with TRBD2 matching over 8 bases. The CDR3 is 16 amino acids. Trimming cost V 2 bases and J 2 bases; bases outside gene matches: 7. The V gene's germline CDR1 is SGDLS and CDR2 YYNGEE. The CDR3 nucleotides are TGTGCCAGCAGCGTGACTAGCGAAATCCTCACAGATACGCAGTATTTT. It codes for CASSVTSEILTDTQYF.

The sample holds a few counts of this clone. V is TRBV6-1 and J is TRBJ2-7, with unresolved D. The CDR3 has 11 residues. Germline values: CDR1 MNHNS, CDR2 SASEGT. Between the trimmed V and J ends, which lost 5 bases and 2 bases, there was a span of 4 bases. CDR3 amino acids: CASSNTYEQYF. CDR3 sequence (DNA): TGTGCCAGCAGTAACACCTACGAGCAGTACTTC.

This chain connects TRBV11-2 to TRBJ1-4, with no clear D. Trimming cost V 6 bases and J 4 bases, with 12 bases left between them. The CDR3 is 14 residues long. Germline loops: CDR1 SGHAT, CDR2 FQNNGV. CDR3 in amino acids: CASSLSDGNEKLFF. CDR3 nucleotides: TGTGCCAGCAGTTTATCGGATGGTAATGAAAAACTGTTTTTT.

The J gene is TRBJ1-2, the V gene TRBV28; 11 bases agree with TRBD1. Germline V gene lookup returns CDR1 MDHEN and CDR2 SYDVKM. CDR3 length: 16 amino acids. J lost 8 bases, V lost 5 bases, and 13 bases had no gene match. The CDR3 spells CASSEGTGGSLSGYTF. The CDR3 bases are TGTGCCAGCAGTGAGGGGACAGGGGGATCTCTAAGCGGCTACACCTTC.